The 25 T cell receptor beta chains below all came from one sample that was sequenced in a study of tumor-infiltrating lymphocytes in primary liver carcinoma (TCRdb year 2017). RNA from unsorted whole blood was extracted with TRIzol reagent, and germline DNA was obtained with the DNeasy Blood & Tissue kit. Sequencing was carried out with an Illumina HiSeq 2500. TCRbeta-specific cDNA was reverse-transcribed from 500 ng total RNA using a constant-region primer and ProtoScript II reverse transcriptase. Construction of the TCRbeta libraries relied on three nested rounds of multiplex PCR, following a slightly modified ARM-PCR procedure. Each of the first two PCR rounds ran for nine to ten cycles and used multiplex TRBV1-TRBV30 forward primers together with a Cbeta reverse primer. TCRdb passed the public sequencing reads through fastp at Q25 and MiXCR, retaining productive beta sequences. Merged by CDR3 protein, the rows form single entries marked with the most common genes and DNA. In this sample the table shows about 330,000 distinct CDR3 sequences, approximately 65% of which occur a single time. About 6.1% of the sample lies in the top ten.

Sequencing input: peripheral blood. The receptors come from a man aged 35-49 years with primary liver carcinoma and hepatitis B virus infection.

This clonotype was counted only a few times. The junction and the germline gene differ at one end; a read error may be behind it. V is TRBV11-2 and J is TRBJ2-1; TRBD2 is a possible D gene (5 bases). Germline CDR1 reads SGHAT; CDR2 reads FQNNGV. CDR3 length equals 16 residues. CDR3 in amino acids: CASSPSRARAYNGQFF. CDR3 DNA sequence: TGTGCCAGCAGCCCGTCGAGGGCTAGAGCATACAATGGGCAGTTCTTC.

Turning to this clonotype: Sequence at one end of the junction differs from germline and may be a read error. The chain is built from TRBV7-9 and TRBJ1-1, with a possible D match to TRBD1 (5 bases). Germline V gives CDR1 SEHNR, CDR2 FQNEAQ (reference sequence). CDR3 length: 15 residues. The chain's CDR3 is CVSGLGVTLDTEAFF. Written as DNA, the CDR3 is TGTGTCAGCGGCTTAGGGGTCACCCTTGACACTGAAGCTTTCTTT.

The chain carries TRBV12-3 or TRBV12-4 and TRBJ2-7; TRBD1 matches 10 bases. CDR3 length: 14 residues. J was trimmed by 0 bases and V by 4 bases; bases with no gene match: 0. Here the CDR3 reads CASSWTGGSYEQYF. CDR3 in DNA: TGTGCCAGCAGTTGGACAGGGGGCTCCTACGAGCAGTACTTC.

The chain is built from TRBV11-2 and TRBJ2-7, with 11 bases lining up with TRBD2. V was clipped by 4 bases and J by 1 base; unmatched bases: 12. Germline V gene data show CDR1 as SGHAT and CDR2 as FQNNGV. The CDR3 is 18 residues long. CDR3 amino acids: CASSSPVAGGPLSYEQYF. The CDR3 nucleotides read TGTGCCAGCAGCTCCCCTGTAGCGGGAGGGCCACTGTCCTACGAGCAGTACTTC. Variable domain in full (rest from reference TRBV11-2 and TRBJ2-7): EAGVAQSPRYKIIEKRQSVAFWCNPISGHATLYWYQQILGQGPKLLIQFQNNGVVDDSQLPKDRFSAERLKGVDSTLKIQPAKLEDSAVYLCASSSPVAGGPLSYEQYFGPGTRLTVT.

This clonotype has a single count. The gene calls are TRBV6-5 and TRBJ1-1; D might be TRBD1 (5 bases). From germline, CDR1 is MNHEY and CDR2 SVGAGI. Trimming removed 11 bases at V and 9 bases at J, with 22 bases between. The CDR3 contains 13 residues. CDR3 region: CAGNRGSGTKAFF. CDR3 sequence (DNA): TGTGCCGGCAACCGGGGCTCGGGGACTAAAGCTTTCTTT.

The V gene is TRBV6-1, the J gene TRBJ1-5, with a tentative D call TRBD1 (5 bases). The closer fit of TRBJ2-3 to the DNA end suggests the J call may be wrong. CDR1 and CDR2 from the germline V gene are MNHNS and SASEGT. This CDR3 region has 14 residues. The CDR3: CAATGFYNNQPQYF. In DNA form, the CDR3 reads TGTGCCGCCACAGGATTCTATAACAATCAGCCCCAGTATTTT.

V and J are TRBV11-2 and TRBJ2-1; D remains ambiguous. The CDR3 consists of 15 residues. CDR1 and CDR2 from the germline V gene are SGHAT and FQNNGV. As DNA, the CDR3 is TGTCCCCGCAGCTTAAAACTGGCCTCGTACAATGAGCAGTTCTTC. The encoded protein is CPRSLKLASYNEQFF.

This clonotype was found a few times. The V and J genes are TRBV28 and TRBJ1-2; tentatively, D is TRBD1 (6 bases). Germline CDR1 reads MDHEN; CDR2 reads SYDVKM. The CDR3 is 13 amino acids. The V gene lost 5 bases and the J gene lost 5 bases, with 12 bases spanning the gap. CDR3 DNA: TGTGCCAGCAGTCATGACAGGCGGTATGGCTACACCTTC. Its protein is CASSHDRRYGYTF.

Notes on this clonotype: It may be a read error: a sequence one base away is much more abundant. The genes are TRBV12-3 or TRBV12-4 and TRBJ2-3, with D tentatively TRBD1 (6 bases). The CDR3 extends over 15 amino acids. The CDR3 region has the DNA TGTGCCAGCGGTTTTGTGGGGGCCCCGGAGGATACGCAGTATTTT. Translated: CASGFVGAPEDTQYF.

This clonotype was recorded once. The chain recombines TRBV4-2 with TRBJ2-7, with TRBD2 matching 10 bases. Germline assignment: CDR1 LGHNA and CDR2 YNFKEQ. The trim removed 3 bases at V and 0 bases at J, leaving 8 bases unmatched. The CDR3 loop spans 17 amino acids. The CDR3 here is CASSQVTSGPSSYEQYF. For the CDR3, the DNA is TGTGCCAGCAGCCAGGTGACTAGCGGGCCAAGCTCCTACGAGCAGTACTTC.

The genes are TRBV25-1 and TRBJ1-2; D unresolved. The CDR3 loop spans 15 amino acids. Germline V CDR1 and CDR2: MGHDK, SYGVNS. The V end was cut by 1 base, the J end by 6 bases, with 15 bases between. The CDR3: CASSESVPDSHGYTF. The DNA of the CDR3 is TGTGCCAGCAGTGAATCTGTACCCGATTCTCATGGCTACACCTTC.

As concerns this clonotype: A much larger clone differs from this one at a single base, so this may be a read error. The rearrangement uses TRBV6-1 and TRBJ1-1, with 7 bases identical to TRBD1. CDR1 and CDR2 (germline): MNHNS, SASEGT. CDR3 size: 15 residues. The CDR3 protein is CANSEAAGGDTEAFF. CDR3 in DNA: TGTGCCAACAGTGAAGCCGCAGGGGGGGACACTGAAGCTTTCTTT.

This clonotype was counted between two and nine times. This chain uses TRBV6-5 with TRBJ1-6, with D hard to call. Germline values: CDR1 MNHEY, CDR2 SVGAGI. This CDR3 has 15 residues. The V gene lost 0 bases and the J gene lost 7 bases, with 10 bases spanning the gap. The CDR3 region has the DNA TGTGCCAGCAGTTACTCTCCGCGGGCAAATTCACCCCTCCACTTT. Protein product: CASSYSPRANSPLHF.

The V call is TRBV28, the J call TRBJ2-7, with 7 bases fitting TRBD1. Germline V gives CDR1 MDHEN, CDR2 SYDVKM. The CDR3 contains 13 residues. The V gene end was trimmed by 4 bases and the J gene end by 4 bases; junction bases not matched to a gene: 4. The CDR3 region has the DNA TGTGCCAGCAGTTGGACAGGAAGGTACGAGCAGTACTTC. Amino acids: CASSWTGRYEQYF.

The chain employs TRBV28 and TRBJ2-1; 12 bases match TRBD2. The CDR3 runs to 14 residues. CDR1 and CDR2 from the germline V gene are MDHEN and SYDVKM. The trim removed 11 bases at V and 4 bases at J, leaving 6 bases unmatched. CDR3 sequence: CAAKGLAGYNEQFF. Here the CDR3 DNA reads TGTGCCGCCAAGGGACTAGCGGGTTACAATGAGCAGTTCTTC.

About this clonotype itself: This could be a read error, since a much larger clone is one nucleotide away. The gene calls are TRBV6-6 and TRBJ1-6; perhaps TRBD1 as D (5 bases). CDR1 and CDR2 from the germline V gene are MNHNY and SVGAGI (reference sequence). The CDR3 sequence is 17 residues long. The CDR3 region is CTSSHSLAGGYNSPLHF. CDR3 DNA sequence: TGTACCAGCAGTCACTCCCTAGCCGGGGGCTATAATTCACCCCTCCACTTT.

This clonotype appeared many times. The V gene is TRBV12-3 or TRBV12-4, the J gene TRBJ2-1, with D hard to call. V shed 3 bases and J shed 10 bases, with 19 bases lying between them. The CDR3 is made up of 15 amino acids. CDR3 in amino acids: CASSFWASSVGEQFF. CDR3 DNA: TGTGCCAGCAGTTTCTGGGCATCCTCCGTGGGAGAGCAGTTCTTC.

The rearrangement uses TRBV30 and TRBJ2-1; D is ambiguous. Germline CDR1 and CDR2: GTSNPN and SVGIG (reference sequence). The CDR3 is made up of 14 amino acids. V dropped 4 bases and J dropped 4 bases, with 14 bases sitting between them. This CDR3 is CAWNLLDIYNEQFF. Here the CDR3 DNA reads TGTGCCTGGAACCTCCTTGACATTTACAATGAGCAGTTCTTC.

The genes are TRBV6-6 and TRBJ1-1; TRBD1 is a possible D gene (6 bases). Germline V gives CDR1 MNHNY, CDR2 SVGAGI (reference sequence). The V gene lost 9 bases and the J gene lost 4 bases, with 18 bases spanning the gap. The CDR3 extends over 14 amino acids. CDR3 DNA: TGTGCCAGTAGTAGCTCCGGGACAACCACTGAAGCTTTCTTT. Protein sequence: CASSSSGTTTEAFF.

Concerning this clonotype: This may stem from a read error, because a much larger clone lies one nucleotide away. The chain recombines TRBV7-8 with TRBJ2-1; D unresolved. Germline assignment: CDR1 SGHVS and CDR2 FQNEAQ. The CDR3 is 16 amino acids. The CDR3 is CANSYNPTGHYNEQFF. CDR3 DNA: TGTGCCAACAGCTATAACCCCACGGGCCACTACAATGAGCAGTTCTTC.

This clonotype was observed a handful of times. Being one base from a much bigger clone, this may be a read error. The chain combines TRBV5-6 with TRBJ2-7; 7 bases align to TRBD1. This CDR3 has 12 amino acids. Germline CDR1 reads SGHDT; CDR2 reads YYEEEE. CDR3 in amino acids: CTSSLRGHEQYF. The CDR3 nucleotides read TGTACCAGCAGCTTGAGGGGGCACGAGCAGTACTTC.

This clonotype was observed once. The chain recombines TRBV28 with TRBJ2-3; TRBD1 might be the D (8 bases). The CDR3 loop spans 16 amino acids. V was cut by 5 bases and J by 7 bases, with 22 bases left in between. Per germline, CDR1 MDHEN and CDR2 SYDVKM. The CDR3, as DNA: TGTGCCAGCAGTGGGAACAGGGGGGGAGGTACATATACGCAGTATTTT. Translating gives CASSGNRGGGTYTQYF.

Notes on this clonotype: As the CDR3 is not closed by the conserved phenylalanine or tryptophan, this likely results from a read error. The CDR3 here is CVSSLAVGGWSYEQYL. CDR3 in DNA: TGTGTCAGCAGCTTAGCTGTAGGGGGTTGGTCCTACGAGCAGTACCTC. The chain employs TRBV11-2 and TRBJ2-7; a weak D match, TRBD1 (6 bases). Germline CDR1 SGHAT, CDR2 FQNNGV. The CDR3 extends over 16 amino acids.

This clonotype was observed many times. The V and J genes are TRBV4-2 and TRBJ1-2; D unresolved. Trimming took off 0 bases at V and 0 bases at J, with 5 bases between the two ends. Germline V gene data show CDR1 as LGHNA and CDR2 as YNFKEQ. This CDR3 has 14 amino acids. The CDR3 here is CASSQEAANYGYTF. The CDR3 coding sequence is TGTGCCAGCAGCCAAGAGGCAGCTAACTATGGCTACACCTTC.

This clonotype was picked up many times. The rearrangement uses TRBV6-1 and TRBJ2-3; D might be TRBD2 (5 bases). Trimming took off 2 bases at V and 2 bases at J, with 20 bases between the two ends. Germline V gene data show CDR1 as MNHNS and CDR2 as SASEGT. The CDR3 consists of 18 residues. CDR3 nucleotide sequence: TGTGCCAGCAGTGAAATTGGCTTCGGACTGACTTCCACAGATACGCAGTATTTT. Amino acid sequence: CASSEIGFGLTSTDTQYF.